One T cell receptor (beta chain) is described in this entry. Antigen unknown. Naive CD8+ T cells had a CD45RO-CCR7+CD27+CD95- phenotype. The source of the sample is a study of CXCR3-negative and CXCR3-positive naive CD8 T cells. The libraries of TRB cDNA were prepared using 5' RACE with UMI labels. Each CDR3 protein gets one entry in TCRdb, which reprocessed the 5' RACE reads and gives no DNA. This table holds roughly 110,000 distinct CDR3 sequences. Germline V gives CDR1 SGHTA, CDR2 FQGTGA. CDR3 length: 18 amino acids. Findings of the study overall: Naive cells with CXCR3 showed TRB CDR3s that were more hydrophobic than those in CXCR3-negative naive cells.

The chain uses TRBV7-3 and TRBJ2-1. Source material: naive CXCR3+ CD8+ T cells from blood. Subset given: CD45RO-CCR7+CD27+CD95- naive CD8+ T cells expressing CXCR3 (TNR3+). This clonotype was obtained from a human donor in good health. Some clones in this sample may be carry-over from other donors' samples. CDR3 region: CASSLMEFGGSTDNEQFF.